Reported below is one T cell receptor (beta chain). This specimen comes from a study of shared clonotypes between healthy human individuals. The V gene's germline CDR1 is MGHDK and CDR2 SYGVNS. With 1 base clipped from V and 5 bases from J, the junction kept 3 bases outside the gene matches. The CDR3 covers 15 residues. Using immunoSEQ multiplex PCR, the repertoire was profiled, and TCRdb retains in-frame clones only, with some absent. The sample records under 750,000 clones, 72% being singletons. This sequence was found in a woman in her twenties or thirties in good health. Sequenced input: memory CD4+ T cells sorted from blood. Subset of the sample: CD45RA-negative fraction. This chain connects TRBV25-1 to TRBJ2-2; 8 positions agree with TRBD2. CDR3 nucleotides: TGTGCCAGCAGTGAATCCCGGGGGGGGACCGGGGAGCTGTTTTTT. Translation: CASSESRGGTGELFF.